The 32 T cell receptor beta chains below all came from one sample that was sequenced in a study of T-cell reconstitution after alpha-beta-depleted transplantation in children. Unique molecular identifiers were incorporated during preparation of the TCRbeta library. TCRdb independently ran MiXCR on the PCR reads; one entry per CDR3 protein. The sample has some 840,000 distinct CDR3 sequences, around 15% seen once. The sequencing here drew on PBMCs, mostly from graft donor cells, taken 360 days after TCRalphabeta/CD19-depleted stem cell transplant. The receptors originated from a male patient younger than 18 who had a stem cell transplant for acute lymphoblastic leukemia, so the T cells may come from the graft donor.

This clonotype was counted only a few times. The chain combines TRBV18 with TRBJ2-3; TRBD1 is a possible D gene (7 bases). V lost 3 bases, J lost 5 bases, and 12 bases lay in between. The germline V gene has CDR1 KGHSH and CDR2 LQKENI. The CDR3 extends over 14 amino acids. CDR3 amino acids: CASSPDRREDTQYF. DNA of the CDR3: TGTGCCAGCTCACCGGACAGGCGGGAAGATACGCAGTATTTT.

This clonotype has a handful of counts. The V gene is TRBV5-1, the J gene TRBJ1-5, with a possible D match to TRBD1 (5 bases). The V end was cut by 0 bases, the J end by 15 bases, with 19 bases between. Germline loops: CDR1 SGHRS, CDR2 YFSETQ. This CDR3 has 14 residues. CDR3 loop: CASSLDGGAPHPHF. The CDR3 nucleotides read TGCGCCAGCAGCTTGGACGGAGGGGCCCCGCACCCGCATTTT.

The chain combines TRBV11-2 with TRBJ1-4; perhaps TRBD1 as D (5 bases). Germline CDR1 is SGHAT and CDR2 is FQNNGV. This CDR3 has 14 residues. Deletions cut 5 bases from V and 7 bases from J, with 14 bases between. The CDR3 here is CASSPQGRGEKLFF. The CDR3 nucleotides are TGTGCCAGCAGCCCCCAGGGACGAGGTGAAAAACTGTTTTTT.

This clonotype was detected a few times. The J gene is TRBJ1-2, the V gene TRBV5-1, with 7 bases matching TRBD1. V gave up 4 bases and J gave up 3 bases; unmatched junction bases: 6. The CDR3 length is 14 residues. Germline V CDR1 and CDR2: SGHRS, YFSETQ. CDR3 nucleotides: TGCGCCAGCAGCGTGACAGGGTTCGACTATGGCTACACCTTC. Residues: CASSVTGFDYGYTF.

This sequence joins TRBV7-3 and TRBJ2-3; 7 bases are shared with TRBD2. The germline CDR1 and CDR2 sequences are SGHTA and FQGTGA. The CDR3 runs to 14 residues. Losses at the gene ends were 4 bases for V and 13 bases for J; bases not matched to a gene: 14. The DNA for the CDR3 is TGTGCCAGCAGCTCATACCCTCGGGGAGGGATGGAGTATTTT. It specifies CASSSYPRGGMEYF.

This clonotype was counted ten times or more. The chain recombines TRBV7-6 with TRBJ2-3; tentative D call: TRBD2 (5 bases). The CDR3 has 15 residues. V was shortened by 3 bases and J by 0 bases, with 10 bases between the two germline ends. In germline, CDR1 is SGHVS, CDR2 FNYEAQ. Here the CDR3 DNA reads TGTGCCAGCAGCTTGTTAGCGAGTAGCACAGATACGCAGTATTTT. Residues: CASSLLASSTDTQYF.

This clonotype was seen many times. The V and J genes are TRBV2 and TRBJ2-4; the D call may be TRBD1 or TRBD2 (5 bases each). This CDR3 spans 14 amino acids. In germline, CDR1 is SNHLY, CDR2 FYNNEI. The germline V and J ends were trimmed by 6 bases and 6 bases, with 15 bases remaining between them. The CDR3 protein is CASRGPQDVNIQYF. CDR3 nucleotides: TGTGCCAGCAGGGGACCCCAAGACGTAAACATTCAGTACTTC.

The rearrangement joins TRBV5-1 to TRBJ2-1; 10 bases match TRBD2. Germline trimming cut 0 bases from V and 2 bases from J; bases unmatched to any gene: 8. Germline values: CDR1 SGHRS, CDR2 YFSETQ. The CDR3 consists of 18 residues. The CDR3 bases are TGCGCCAGCAGCTTGGTAGGGCTAGCGGGAGTACCCTACAATGAGCAGTTCTTC. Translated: CASSLVGLAGVPYNEQFF.

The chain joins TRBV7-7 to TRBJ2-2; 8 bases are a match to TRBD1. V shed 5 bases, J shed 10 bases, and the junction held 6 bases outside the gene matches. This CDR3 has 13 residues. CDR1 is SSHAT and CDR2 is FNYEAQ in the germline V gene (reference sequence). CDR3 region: CASSLDRGTELFF. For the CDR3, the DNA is TGTGCCAGCAGCCTAGACAGGGGTACGGAGCTGTTTTTT.

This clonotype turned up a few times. The CDR3 sequence is CATFHAGLADNNEQFF. CDR3 bases: TGTGCCACCTTTCACGCCGGACTAGCAGACAACAATGAGCAGTTCTTC. J is TRBJ2-1 and V is TRBV15; 8 bases fit TRBD2. There are 16 residues in the CDR3. Per the germline V gene, CDR1 is LNHNV and CDR2 is YYDKDF (reference sequence). The junction had 14 bases not matched to a gene; V was cut back by 8 bases and J by 5 bases.

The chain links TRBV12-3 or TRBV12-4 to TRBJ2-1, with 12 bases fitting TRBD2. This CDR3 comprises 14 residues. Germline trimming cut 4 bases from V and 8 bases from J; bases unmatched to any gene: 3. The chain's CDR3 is CASSSLAGGHEQFF. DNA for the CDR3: TGTGCCAGCAGTTCACTAGCGGGAGGTCATGAGCAGTTCTTC.

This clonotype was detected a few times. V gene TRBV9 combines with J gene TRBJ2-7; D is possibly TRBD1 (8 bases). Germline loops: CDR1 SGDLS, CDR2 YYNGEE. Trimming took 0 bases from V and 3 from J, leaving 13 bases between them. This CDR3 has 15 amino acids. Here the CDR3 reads CASSVEQGGVYEQYF. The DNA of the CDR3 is TGTGCCAGCAGCGTAGAACAGGGGGGGGTCTACGAGCAGTACTTC.

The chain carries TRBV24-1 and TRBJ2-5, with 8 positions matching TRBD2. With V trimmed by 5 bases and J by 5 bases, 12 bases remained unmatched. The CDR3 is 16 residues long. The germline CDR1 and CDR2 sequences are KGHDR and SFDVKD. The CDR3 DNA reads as TGTGCCACCAGTGGAGGCAGCGGGAGTGGAGGGGAGACCCAGTACTTC. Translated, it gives CATSGGSGSGGETQYF.

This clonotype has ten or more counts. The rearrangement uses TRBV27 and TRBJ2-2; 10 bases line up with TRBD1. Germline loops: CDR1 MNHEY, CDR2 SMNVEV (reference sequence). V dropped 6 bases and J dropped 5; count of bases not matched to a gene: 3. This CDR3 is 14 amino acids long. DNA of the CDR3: TGTGCCAGCAGCCCGGACAGGGGGACCGGGGAGCTGTTTTTT. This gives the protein CASSPDRGTGELFF.

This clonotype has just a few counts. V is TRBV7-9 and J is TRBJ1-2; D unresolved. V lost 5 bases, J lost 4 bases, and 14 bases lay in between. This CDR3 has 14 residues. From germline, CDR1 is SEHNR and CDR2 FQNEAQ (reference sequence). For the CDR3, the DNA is TGTGCCAGCAGCGAATATTCAGGCACCTATGGCTACACCTTC. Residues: CASSEYSGTYGYTF.

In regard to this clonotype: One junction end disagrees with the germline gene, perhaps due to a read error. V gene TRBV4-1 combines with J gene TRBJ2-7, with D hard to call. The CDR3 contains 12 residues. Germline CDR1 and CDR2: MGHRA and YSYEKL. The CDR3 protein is CASSQDALVVNF. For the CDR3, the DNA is TGCGCCAGCAGCCAGGATGCCCTGGTGGTTAACTTC.

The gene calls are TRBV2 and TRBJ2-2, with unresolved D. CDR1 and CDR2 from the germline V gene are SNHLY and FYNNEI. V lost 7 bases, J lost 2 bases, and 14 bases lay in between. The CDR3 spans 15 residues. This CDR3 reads CASIRNPYNTGELFF. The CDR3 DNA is TGTGCCAGCATCAGGAACCCGTATAACACCGGGGAGCTGTTTTTT. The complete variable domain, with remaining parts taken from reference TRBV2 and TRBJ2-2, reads EPEVTQTPSHQVTQMGQEVILRCVPISNHLYFYWYRQILGQKVEFLVSFYNNEISEKSEIFDDQFSVERPDGSNFTLKIRSTKLEDSAMYFCASIRNPYNTGELFFGEGSRLTVL.

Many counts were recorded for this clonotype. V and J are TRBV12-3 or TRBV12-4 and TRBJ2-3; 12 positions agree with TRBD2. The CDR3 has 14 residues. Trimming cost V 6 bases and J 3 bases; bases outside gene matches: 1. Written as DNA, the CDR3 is TGTGCCAGCAGAACTAGCGGGAGGACAGATACGCAGTATTTT. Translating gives CASRTSGRTDTQYF.

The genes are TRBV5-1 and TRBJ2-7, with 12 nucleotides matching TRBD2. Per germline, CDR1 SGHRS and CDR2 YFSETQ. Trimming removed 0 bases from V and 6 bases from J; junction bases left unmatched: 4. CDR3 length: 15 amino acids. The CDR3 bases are TGCGCCAGCAGCTTGGTTCGACTAGCGGGAGTCGAGCAGTACTTC. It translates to CASSLVRLAGVEQYF.

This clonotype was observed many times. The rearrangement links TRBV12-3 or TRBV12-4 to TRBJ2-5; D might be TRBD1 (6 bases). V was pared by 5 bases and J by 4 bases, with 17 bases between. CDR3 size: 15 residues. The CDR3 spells CASSNSKGGAETQYF. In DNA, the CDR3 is TGTGCCAGCAGTAATAGCAAAGGGGGTGCAGAGACCCAGTACTTC.

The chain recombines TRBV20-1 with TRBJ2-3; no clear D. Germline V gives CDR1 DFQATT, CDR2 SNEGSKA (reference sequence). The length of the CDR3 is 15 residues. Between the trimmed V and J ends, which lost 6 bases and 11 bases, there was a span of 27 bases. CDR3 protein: CSAWLIVAAGPRQYF. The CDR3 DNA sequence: TGCAGTGCCTGGCTTATTGTGGCGGCAGGACCCCGGCAGTATTTT.

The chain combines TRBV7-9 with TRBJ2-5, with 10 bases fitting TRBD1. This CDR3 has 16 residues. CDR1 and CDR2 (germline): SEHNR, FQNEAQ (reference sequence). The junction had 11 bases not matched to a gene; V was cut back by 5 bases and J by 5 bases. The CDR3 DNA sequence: TGTGCCAGCAGCGTACGACAGGGGGCGCGATGGGAGACCCAGTACTTC. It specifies CASSVRQGARWETQYF. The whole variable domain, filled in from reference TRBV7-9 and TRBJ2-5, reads DTGVSQNPRHKITKRGQNVTFRCDPISEHNRLYWYRQTLGQGPEFLTYFQNEAQLEKSRLLSDRFSAERPKGSFSTLEIQRTEQGDSAMYLCASSVRQGARWETQYFGPGTRLLVL.

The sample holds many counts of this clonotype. The CDR3 region has the DNA TGCGCCAGCAGCTCCGGGACTAGCGGGAGGGGTCCCCCTTACAATGAGCAGTTCTTC. Protein product: CASSSGTSGRGPPYNEQFF. V gene TRBV5-1 combines with J gene TRBJ2-1; TRBD2 aligns across 16 bases. V gave up 3 bases and J gave up 4 bases; unmatched junction bases: 10. This CDR3 is 19 amino acids long. The germline CDR1 and CDR2 sequences are SGHRS and YFSETQ.

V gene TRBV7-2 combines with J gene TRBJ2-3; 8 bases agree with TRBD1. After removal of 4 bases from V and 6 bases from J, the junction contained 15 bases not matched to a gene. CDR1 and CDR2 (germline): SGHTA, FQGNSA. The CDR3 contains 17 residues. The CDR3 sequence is CASSSLDRGSRSDTQYF. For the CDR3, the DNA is TGTGCCAGCAGCTCCCTAGACAGGGGTTCACGGTCCGATACGCAGTATTTT.

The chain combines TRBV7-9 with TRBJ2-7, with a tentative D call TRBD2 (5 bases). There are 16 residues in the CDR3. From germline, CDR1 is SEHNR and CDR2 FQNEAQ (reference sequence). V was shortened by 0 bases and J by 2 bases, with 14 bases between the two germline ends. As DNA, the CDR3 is TGTGCCAGCAGCTTAGCGCGACTTGGACTGGCCTACGAGCAGTACTTC. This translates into CASSLARLGLAYEQYF.

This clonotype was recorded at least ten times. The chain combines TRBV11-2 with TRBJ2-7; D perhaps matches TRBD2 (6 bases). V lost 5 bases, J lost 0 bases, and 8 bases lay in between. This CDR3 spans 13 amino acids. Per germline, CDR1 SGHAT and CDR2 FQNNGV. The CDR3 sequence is CASSAGISYEQYF. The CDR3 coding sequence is TGTGCCAGCAGCGCGGGGATCTCCTACGAGCAGTACTTC.

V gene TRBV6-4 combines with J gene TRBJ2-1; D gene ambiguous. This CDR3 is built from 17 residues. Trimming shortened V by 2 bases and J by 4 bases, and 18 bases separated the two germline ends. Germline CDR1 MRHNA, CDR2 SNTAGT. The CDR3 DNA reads TGTGCCAGCAGTGACAGGGTTACGATATTACTTTACAATGAGCAGTTCTTC. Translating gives CASSDRVTILLYNEQFF.

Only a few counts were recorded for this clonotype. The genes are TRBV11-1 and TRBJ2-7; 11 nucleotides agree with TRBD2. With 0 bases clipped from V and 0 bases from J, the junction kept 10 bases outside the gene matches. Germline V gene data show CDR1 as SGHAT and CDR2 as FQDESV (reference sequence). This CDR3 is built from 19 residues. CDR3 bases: TGTGCCAGCAGCTTAGCGTCCCTTCCTAGCGGGAGGTACTCCTACGAGCAGTACTTC. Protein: CASSLASLPSGRYSYEQYF.

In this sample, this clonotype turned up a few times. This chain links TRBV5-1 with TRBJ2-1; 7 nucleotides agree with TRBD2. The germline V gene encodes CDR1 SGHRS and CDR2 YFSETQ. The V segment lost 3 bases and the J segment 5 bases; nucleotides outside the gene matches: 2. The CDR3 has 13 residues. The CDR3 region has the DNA TGCGCCAGCAGCTGGGAGGGAAACAATGAGCAGTTCTTC. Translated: CASSWEGNNEQFF.

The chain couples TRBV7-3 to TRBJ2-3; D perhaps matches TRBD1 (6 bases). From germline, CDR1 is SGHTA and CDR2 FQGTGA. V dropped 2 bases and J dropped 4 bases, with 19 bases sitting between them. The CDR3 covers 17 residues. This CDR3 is CASSLLQGRMGADTQYF. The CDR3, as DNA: TGTGCCAGCAGCTTATTACAGGGAAGGATGGGGGCAGATACGCAGTATTTT.

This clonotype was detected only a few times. The chain's CDR3 is CASSLMSGGIQYF. DNA for the CDR3: TGTGCCAGCAGCCTCATGTCAGGGGGCATTCAGTACTTC. The V call is TRBV7-2, the J call TRBJ2-4; 7 nucleotides align to TRBD1. CDR3 size: 13 residues. The V gene end was trimmed by 5 bases and the J gene end by 9 bases; junction bases not matched to a gene: 7. From germline, CDR1 is SGHTA and CDR2 FQGNSA.

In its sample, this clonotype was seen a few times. CDR3 coding DNA: TGTGCCACCAGTCGTCCGGGGAAAACTGAAGCTTTCTTT. This translates into CATSRPGKTEAFF. This rearrangement joins TRBV24-1 to TRBJ1-1; D unresolved. The germline V gene encodes CDR1 KGHDR and CDR2 SFDVKD. V was trimmed by 6 bases and J by 5 bases, leaving 12 bases between them. The CDR3 has 13 amino acids.